This TCR beta chain emerged from a study of blood T cell repertoires in COVID-19 (dated by TCRdb to about 2020). Context from the whole study: Samples covering the acute and convalescent phases of COVID-19 were provided by collaborators in the United States, Italy and Spain. The material from the prospective study consisted of cDNA or gDNA derived from T cells, B-cell-depleted T cells, or PBMCs. Subjects who had been exposed to COVID-19, were actively infected with it, or had recovered from it provided the deeply sampled blood TCRbeta repertoires that made up the dataset. The repertoires were released in a freely available public database intended as a resource for research on the immune response to SARS-CoV-2. The samples were drawn from two sources: the first 160 participants of the ongoing ImmuneRACE study, and over 1,000 subjects contributed by 6 global collaborators. Sample metadata almost always included a de-identified subject ID, COVID-19 status, age in years and sex. Where available, HLA class I and class II types were taken from metadata supplied by the sample provider and were not determined by assay-based typing. Paper-wide results and their limitations: Clinical and demographic metadata were provided uncurated, with the amount varying by source and participant.

Turning to this clone: Its target antigen remains unknown. Within one base of it there is no much larger clone, and no base qualities were kept.

TCRbeta CDR3 regions were amplified from genomic DNA by means of the immunoSEQ Assay, a bias-controlled multiplex PCR. The source study handled its data this way. Nucleated cell counts per sample were estimated from amplification of reference gene primers within the assay. To quantify the absolute abundance of each unique TCRbeta CDR3 rearrangement, sequence reads were collapsed and filtered. For each sample, productive Simpson clonality was calculated by taking the square root of Simpson's diversity index across productive rearrangements. TCRdb holds this immuneACCESS table with in-frame rearrangements only. Some clones are missing; in checked studies, unresolved V genes explain under half, and the rest has no known cause. V, J and clone size are those of that table, while D and trimming were read from the DNA. This sample has 300,000 to 450,000 clones in its table, and 81% of those were observed once. The ten biggest clones cover 1.1% of the sample.

V and J lose 1 base and 7 bases, and a span of 8 bases separates them. CDR1 MNHNY and CDR2 SVGAGI were looked up in the germline V gene (reference sequence). The CDR3 numbers 14 residues from cysteine through phenylalanine. The DNA shown is the 42-base CDR3, in frame from base 1. Whole blood was collected in K2EDTA tubes by collaborating institutions according to the institutions' own protocols. For TCRbeta analysis, collaborators shipped samples as frozen whole blood, isolated PBMCs, or DNA extracted from either of those sample types. The clonotype originates from a human donor with acute or convalescent COVID-19. The donor label of this sample is uncertain. The material sequenced was peripheral blood. The chain links TRBV6-6 with TRBJ1-6; 5 matching bases give a weak D call of TRBD1. The nucleotides are TGTGCCAGCAGTTACTTGCCAGGGAATTCACCCCTCCACTTT. It translates to CASSYLPGNSPLHF.